This T cell receptor beta chain is drawn from a study of blood T cell repertoires in COVID-19. This table comes from immunoSEQ multiplex PCR, and its TCRdb copy is limited to in-frame clones, with some not included. Of approximately 400,000 clones in the sample, around 90% were seen once. Cohort 3 recovered donors had two negative PCRs, clearance, or symptom resolution. V was clipped by 6 bases and J by 8 bases, with 14 bases between them. This CDR3 is built from 13 residues. The germline V gene has CDR1 MNHEY and CDR2 SMNVEV (reference sequence). The material sequenced was PBMCs or T cells enriched from blood (not recorded which). This sequence was found in a woman between 18 and 30 years old who had recovered from COVID-19. The chain carries TRBV27 and TRBJ2-1; a possible D gene is TRBD2 (6 bases). The CDR3 nucleotides read TGTGCCAGCAGCTTTGGGGGGTTCGATGAGCAGTTCTTC. It codes for CASSFGGFDEQFF.